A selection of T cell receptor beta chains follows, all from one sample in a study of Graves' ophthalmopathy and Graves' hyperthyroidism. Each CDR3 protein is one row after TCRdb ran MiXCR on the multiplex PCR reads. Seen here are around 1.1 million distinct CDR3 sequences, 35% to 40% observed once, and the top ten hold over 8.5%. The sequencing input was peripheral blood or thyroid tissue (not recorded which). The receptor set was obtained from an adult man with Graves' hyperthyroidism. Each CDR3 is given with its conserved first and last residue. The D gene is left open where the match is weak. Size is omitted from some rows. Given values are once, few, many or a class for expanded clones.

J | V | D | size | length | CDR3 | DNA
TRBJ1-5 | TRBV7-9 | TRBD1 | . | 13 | CASSLDRVSPQHF | TGTGCCAGCAGCTTGGACAGGGTTAGTCCCCAGCATTTT
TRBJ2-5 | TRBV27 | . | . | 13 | CASSLFRSETQYF | TGTGCCAGCAGTTTATTTAGGTCAGAGACCCAGTACTTC
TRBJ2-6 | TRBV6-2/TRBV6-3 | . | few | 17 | CASSLTQMGSGANVLTF | TGTGCCAGCAGCCTCACACAGATGGGCTCTGGGGCCAACGTCCTGACTTTC
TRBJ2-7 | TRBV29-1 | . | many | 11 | CSVTQSYEQYF | TGCAGCGTGACTCAGAGTTACGAGCAGTACTTC
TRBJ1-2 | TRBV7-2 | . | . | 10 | CASSFQGYTF | TGTGCCAGCAGTTTCCAGGGCTACACCTTC
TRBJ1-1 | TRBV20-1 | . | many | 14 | CSARTPPKNTEAFF | TGCAGTGCTAGAACTCCCCCAAAGAACACTGAAGCTTTCTTT
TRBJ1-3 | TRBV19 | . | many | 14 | CASTASSSGNTIYF | TGTGCCAGTACTGCGTCAAGCTCTGGAAACACCATATATTTT
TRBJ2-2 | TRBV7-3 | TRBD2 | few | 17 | CASSLLAGGTGSGELFF | TGCGCCAGCAGCCTACTAGCGGGGGGAACCGGGTCCGGGGAGCTGTTTTTT
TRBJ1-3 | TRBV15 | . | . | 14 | CATSRRPSGNTIYF | TGTGCCACCAGCAGACGCCCCTCTGGAAACACCATATATTTT
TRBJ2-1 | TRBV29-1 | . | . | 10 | CSVPLNEQFF | TGCAGCGTGCCCCTAAATGAGCAGTTCTTC
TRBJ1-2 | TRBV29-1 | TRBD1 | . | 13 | CSLGQGALAGYTF | TGCAGCTTGGGACAGGGGGCGTTGGCTGGCTACACCTTC
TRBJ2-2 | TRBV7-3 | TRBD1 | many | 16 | CASSLSDRGEGGELFF | TGTGCCAGCAGCTTATCCGACAGGGGTGAGGGCGGGGAGCTGTTTTTT
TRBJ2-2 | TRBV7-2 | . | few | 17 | CASSSKWAQGDTGELFF | TGCGCCAGCAGCTCCAAATGGGCGCAGGGAGACACCGGGGAGCTGTTTTTT
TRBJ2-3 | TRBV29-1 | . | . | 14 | CSGHSGVSTDTQYF | TGCAGCGGACACTCCGGTGTCAGCACAGATACGCAGTATTTT
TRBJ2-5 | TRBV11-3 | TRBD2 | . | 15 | CARSSASGRRETQYF | TGTGCTAGATCGTCGGCTAGCGGGAGGAGAGAGACCCAGTACTTC
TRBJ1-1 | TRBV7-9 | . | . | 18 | CASSLFSVLRGENTEAFF | TGTGCCAGCAGCTTATTCTCAGTCTTGCGAGGGGAGAACACTGAAGCTTTCTTT
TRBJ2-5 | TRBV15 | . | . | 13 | CAASSLRQETQYF | TGTGCCGCCAGCAGCTTGCGGCAAGAGACCCAGTACTTC
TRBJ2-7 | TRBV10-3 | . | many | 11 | CAISESNEQYF | TGTGCCATCAGTGAGTCGAACGAGCAGTACTTC
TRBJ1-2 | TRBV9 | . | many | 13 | CASSPRQQEGYTF | TGTGCCAGCAGCCCCCGTCAACAGGAGGGCTACACCTTC
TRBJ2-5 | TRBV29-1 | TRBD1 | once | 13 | CSVTHRGRETQYF | TGCAGCGTAACACACAGGGGGCGGGAGACCCAGTACTTC
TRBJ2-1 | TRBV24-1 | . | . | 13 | CATSETDRNEQFF | TGTGCCACCAGTGAAACGGACAGAAATGAGCAGTTCTTC
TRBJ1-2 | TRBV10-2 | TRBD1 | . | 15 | CASSEEQGGVYGYTF | TGCGCCAGCAGTGAGGAACAGGGGGGGGTCTATGGCTACACCTTC
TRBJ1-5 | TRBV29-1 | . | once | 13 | CSVEGVRGQPQHF | TGCAGCGTTGAGGGGGTCAGAGGTCAGCCCCAGCATTTT
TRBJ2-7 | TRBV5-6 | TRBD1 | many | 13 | CASSMDRGYEQYF | TGTGCCAGCAGCATGGACAGGGGGTACGAGCAGTACTTC
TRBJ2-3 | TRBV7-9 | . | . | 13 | CASSSFPTDTQYF | TGTGCCAGCAGCTCCTTCCCGACAGATACGCAGTATTTT
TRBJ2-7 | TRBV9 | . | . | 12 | CASSRVGVEQYF | TGTGCCAGCAGCCGGGTGGGAGTCGAGCAGTACTTC
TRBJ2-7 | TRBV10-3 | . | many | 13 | CAISGVSSYEQYF | TGTGCCATCAGCGGGGTAAGCTCCTACGAGCAGTACTTC
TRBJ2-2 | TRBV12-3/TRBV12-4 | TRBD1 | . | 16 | CASRPRTGGAAGELFF | TGTGCCAGCAGGCCCCGGACAGGGGGCGCGGCCGGGGAGCTGTTTTTT
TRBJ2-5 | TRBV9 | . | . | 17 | CASSAKGAGYLRETQYF | TGTGCCAGCAGCGCTAAGGGGGCGGGGTACCTTAGGGAGACCCAGTACTTC
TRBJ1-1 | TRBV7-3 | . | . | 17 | CASSSMGVGAGNTEAFF | TGTGCCAGCAGCTCAATGGGGGTCGGGGCGGGGAACACTGAAGCTTTCTTT
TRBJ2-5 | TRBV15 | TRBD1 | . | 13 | CATSRRQGETQYF | TGTGCCACCAGCAGGAGACAGGGAGAGACCCAGTACTTC
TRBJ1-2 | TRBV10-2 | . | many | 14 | CASSEGAGNYGYTF | TGCGCCAGCAGCGAAGGTGCGGGGAACTATGGCTACACCTTC
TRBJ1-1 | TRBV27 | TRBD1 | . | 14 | CASRERDSATEAFF | TGTGCCAGCAGGGAAAGGGACAGCGCCACTGAAGCTTTCTTT
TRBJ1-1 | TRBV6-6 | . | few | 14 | CASSYSKGETEAFF | TGTGCCAGCAGTTACTCGAAGGGGGAGACTGAAGCTTTCTTT
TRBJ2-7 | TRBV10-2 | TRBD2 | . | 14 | CASRSSGSFYEQYF | TGCGCCAGCCGTTCTAGCGGGAGTTTCTACGAGCAGTACTTC
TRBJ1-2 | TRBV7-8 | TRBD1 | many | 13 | CASSLTGSDGYTF | TGTGCCAGCAGCTTGACAGGGAGTGATGGCTACACCTTC
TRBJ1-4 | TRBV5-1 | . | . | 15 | CASSPYPGRGEKLFF | TGCGCCAGCAGCCCGTATCCTGGGCGAGGTGAAAAACTGTTTTTT
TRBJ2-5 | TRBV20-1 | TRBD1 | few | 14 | CSGPPMTGGETQYF | TGCAGTGGGCCCCCGATGACAGGGGGGGAGACCCAGTACTTC
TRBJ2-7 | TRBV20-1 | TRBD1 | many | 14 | CSATNRTGNYEQYF | TGCAGTGCTACCAACCGGACAGGGAACTACGAGCAGTACTTC
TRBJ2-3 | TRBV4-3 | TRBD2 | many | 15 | CASSQDSGSTDTQYF | TGCGCCAGCAGCCAAGATAGCGGGAGTACAGATACGCAGTATTTT
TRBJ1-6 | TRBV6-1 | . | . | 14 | CASSEDRELSPLHF | TGTGCCAGCAGTGAAGACAGGGAGCTTTCACCCCTCCACTTT
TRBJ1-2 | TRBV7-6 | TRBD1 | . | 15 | CASSSLQGAGNGCTF | TGTGCCAGCAGCTCATTACAGGGGGCCGGGAATGGCTGCACCTTC
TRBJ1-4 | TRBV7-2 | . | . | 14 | CASSSGMAAEKLFF | TGTGCCAGCAGTTCGGGTATGGCCGCGGAAAAACTGTTTTTT